This TCR beta chain was documented in a study of blood T cells in healthy people across ages. Germline V CDR1 and CDR2: DFQATT, SNEGSKA (reference sequence). V lost 4 bases to trimming and J lost 0 bases; unmatched junction nucleotides: 13. The CDR3 is 17 amino acids. A sample-barcoded 5' primer and a J-beta primer mix were used in a second PCR of roughly 7 to 12 cycles. Via MiXCR, TCRdb re-called the 5' RACE reads, giving one row per CDR3 protein. The sample has around 500,000 distinct CDR3 sequences; roughly 43% are singletons. Sequencing was carried out using blood. The gene calls are TRBV20-1 and TRBJ1-1; 8 bases map to TRBD1. This receptor was identified in a man older than 75 in good health. CDR3 bases: TGCAGTGCTATTTCGGGACAGGCCGAACTCATGAACACTGAAGCTTTCTTT. As protein: CSAISGQAELMNTEAFF.